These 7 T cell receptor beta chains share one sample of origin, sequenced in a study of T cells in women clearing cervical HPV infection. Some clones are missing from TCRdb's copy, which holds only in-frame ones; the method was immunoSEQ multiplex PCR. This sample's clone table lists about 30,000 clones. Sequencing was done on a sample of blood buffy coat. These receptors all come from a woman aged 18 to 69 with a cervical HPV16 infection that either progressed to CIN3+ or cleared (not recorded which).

CDR3 DNA, as far as it was read: TGTGCCAGCTCCCCGAGCAGGCCTAATGAAAAG. It encodes CASSPSRPNEK. The entire CDR3 sequence reads CASSPSRPNEKLFF. The chain joins TRBV18 to TRBJ2-2; D remains ambiguous. The read stops 3 residues short of the end of the CDR3; the missing end is completed from the germline J gene. Looked up from germline, CDR1 is KGHSH and CDR2 is LQKENI. The CDR3 totals 14 residues.

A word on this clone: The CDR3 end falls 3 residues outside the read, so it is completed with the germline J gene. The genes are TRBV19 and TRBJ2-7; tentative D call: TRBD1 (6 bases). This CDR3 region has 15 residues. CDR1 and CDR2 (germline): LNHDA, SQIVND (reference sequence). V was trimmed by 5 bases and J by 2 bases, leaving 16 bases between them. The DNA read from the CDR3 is TGTGCCAGTAGTCCTCAGGGGAAGGGTCCCTACGAG. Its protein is CASSPQGKGPYE. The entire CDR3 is CASSPQGKGPYEQYF.

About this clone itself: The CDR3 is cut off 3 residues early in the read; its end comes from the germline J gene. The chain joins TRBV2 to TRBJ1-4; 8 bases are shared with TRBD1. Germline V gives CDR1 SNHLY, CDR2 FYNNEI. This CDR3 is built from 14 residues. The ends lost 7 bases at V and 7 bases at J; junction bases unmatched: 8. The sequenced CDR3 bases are TGTGCCAGCACATCGGACAGGGCTAGTGAAAAA. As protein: CASTSDRASEK. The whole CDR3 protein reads CASTSDRASEKLFF.

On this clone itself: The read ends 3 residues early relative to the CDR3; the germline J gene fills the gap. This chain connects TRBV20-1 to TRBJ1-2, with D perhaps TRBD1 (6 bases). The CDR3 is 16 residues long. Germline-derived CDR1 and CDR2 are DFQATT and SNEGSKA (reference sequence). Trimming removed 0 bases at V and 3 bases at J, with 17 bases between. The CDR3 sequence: CSARDTLDRSDYGYTF. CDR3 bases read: TGCAGTGCTAGAGATACCCTCGACAGGAGTGACTATGGC.

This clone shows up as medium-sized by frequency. This CDR3 reads CASSLARGYGYTF. The sequenced part of the CDR3 DNA is TGTGCCAGCAGCTTAGCCAGGGGCTATGGC. The chain is built from TRBV7-2 and TRBJ1-2; D is possibly TRBD1 (6 bases). The sequenced fragment ends 3 residues before the CDR3 boundary, so the rest is inferred from the germline J gene. Germline V gives CDR1 SGHTA, CDR2 FQGNSA. The CDR3 is 13 residues long. V shed 0 bases and J shed 4 bases, with 6 bases lying between them.

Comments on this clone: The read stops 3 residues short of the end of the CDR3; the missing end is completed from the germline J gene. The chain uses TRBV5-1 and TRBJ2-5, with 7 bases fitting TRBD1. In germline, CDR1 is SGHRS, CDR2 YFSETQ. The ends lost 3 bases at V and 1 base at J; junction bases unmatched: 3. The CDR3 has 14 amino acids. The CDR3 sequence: CASSSGTVQETQYF. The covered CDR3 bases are TGCGCCAGCAGCTCCGGGACAGTCCAAGAGACC.

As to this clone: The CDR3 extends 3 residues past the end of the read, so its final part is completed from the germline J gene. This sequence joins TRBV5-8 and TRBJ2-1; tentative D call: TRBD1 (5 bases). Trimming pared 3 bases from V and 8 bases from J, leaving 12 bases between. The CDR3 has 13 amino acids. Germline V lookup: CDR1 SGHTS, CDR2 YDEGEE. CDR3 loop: CASSSSGRDEQFF. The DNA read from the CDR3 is TGTGCCAGCAGCTCCTCCGGCAGGGATGAG.